This T cell receptor (beta chain) was captured by sequencing in a study of T cell responses to AZD1222 COVID-19 vaccine. About this clone: What it binds is unknown.

Study-level points and caveats: An increase in Spike-specific TCR breadth and depth was observed after two AZD1222 doses. Clonal diversity may have been underestimated, and the donors were mostly white British, with more females than males.

Profiling relied on immunoSEQ multiplex PCR, and the TCRdb table lists in-frame clones only, not all of them. The sample holds about 160,000 clones; 85% to 95% are singletons and the top ten take roughly 1.2%. V gave up 4 bases and J gave up 0 bases; unmatched junction bases: 14. CDR3 length: 19 residues. CDR1 is MDHEN and CDR2 is SYDVKM in the germline V gene. The sample here was peripheral blood, taken on day 0 of AZD1222 vaccination. The source is an adult in good health. The chain has TRBV28 and TRBJ1-4, with 7 positions matching TRBD1. The CDR3 is CASSSVTLTGLATNEKLFF. The DNA of the CDR3 is TGTGCCAGCAGTTCAGTAACCTTGACAGGGTTGGCAACTAATGAAAAACTGTTTTTT.